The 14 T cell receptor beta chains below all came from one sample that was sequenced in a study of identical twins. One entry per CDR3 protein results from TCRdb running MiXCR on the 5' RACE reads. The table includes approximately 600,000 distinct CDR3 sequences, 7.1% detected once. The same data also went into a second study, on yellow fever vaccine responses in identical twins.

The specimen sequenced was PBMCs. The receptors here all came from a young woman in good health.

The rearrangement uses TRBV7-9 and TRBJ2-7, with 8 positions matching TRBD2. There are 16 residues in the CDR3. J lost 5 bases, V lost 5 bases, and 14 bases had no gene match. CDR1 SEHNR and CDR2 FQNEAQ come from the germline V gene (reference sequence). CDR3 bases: TGTGCCAGCAGCCCGGGGCGGGGGGCATTGGGGGACGAGCAGTACTTC. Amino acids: CASSPGRGALGDEQYF.

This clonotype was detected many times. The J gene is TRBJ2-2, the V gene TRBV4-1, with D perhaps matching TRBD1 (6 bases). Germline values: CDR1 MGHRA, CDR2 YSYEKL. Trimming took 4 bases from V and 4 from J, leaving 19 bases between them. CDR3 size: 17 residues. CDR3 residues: CASSRQMMLQGTGELFF. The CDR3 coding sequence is TGCGCCAGCAGCCGGCAGATGATGCTACAGGGCACCGGGGAGCTGTTTTTT.

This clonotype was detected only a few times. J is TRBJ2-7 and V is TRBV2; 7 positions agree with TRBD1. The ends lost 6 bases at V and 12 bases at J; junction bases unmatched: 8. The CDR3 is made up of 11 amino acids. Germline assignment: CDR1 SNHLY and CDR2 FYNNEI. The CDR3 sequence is CASSPRQGRYV. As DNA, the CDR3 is TGTGCCAGCAGCCCGAGACAGGGCCGGTACGTC.

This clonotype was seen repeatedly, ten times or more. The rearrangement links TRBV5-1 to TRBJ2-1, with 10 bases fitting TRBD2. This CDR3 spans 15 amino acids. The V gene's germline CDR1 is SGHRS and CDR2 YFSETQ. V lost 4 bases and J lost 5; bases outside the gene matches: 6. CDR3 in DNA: TGCGCCAGCAGCCTCGGGACTAGCGACGACAATGAGCAGTTCTTC. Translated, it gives CASSLGTSDDNEQFF. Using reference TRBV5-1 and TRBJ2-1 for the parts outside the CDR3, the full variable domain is KAGVTQTPRYLIKTRGQQVTLSCSPISGHRSVSWYQQTPGQGLQFLFEYFSETQRNKGNFPGRFSGRQFSNSRSEMNVSTLELGDSALYLCASSLGTSDDNEQFFGPGTRLTVL.

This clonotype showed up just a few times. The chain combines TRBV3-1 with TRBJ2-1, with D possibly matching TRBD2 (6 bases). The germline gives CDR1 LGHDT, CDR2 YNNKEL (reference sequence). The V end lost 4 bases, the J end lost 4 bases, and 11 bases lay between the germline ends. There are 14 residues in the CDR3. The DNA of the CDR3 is TGTGCCAGCAGCCGTTCGGGGGAATACAATGAGCAGTTCTTC. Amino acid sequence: CASSRSGEYNEQFF.

The DNA of the CDR3 is TGTGCCAGCAGTCCGCAGGGAGTAGATCAGCCCCAGCATTTT. Amino acid sequence: CASSPQGVDQPQHF. The chain combines TRBV6-1 with TRBJ1-5, with a tentative D call TRBD1 (5 bases). The V gene lost 5 bases and the J gene lost 5 bases, with 13 bases spanning the gap. This CDR3 comprises 14 residues. Germline V lookup: CDR1 MNHNS, CDR2 SASEGT.

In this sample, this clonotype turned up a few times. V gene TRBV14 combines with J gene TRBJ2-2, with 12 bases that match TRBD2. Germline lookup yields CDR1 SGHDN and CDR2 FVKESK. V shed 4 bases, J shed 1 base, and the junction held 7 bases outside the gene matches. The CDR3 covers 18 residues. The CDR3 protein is CASSPQASGRGNTGELFF. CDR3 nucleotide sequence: TGTGCCAGCAGCCCCCAAGCTAGCGGGAGGGGGAACACCGGGGAGCTGTTTTTT.

CDR3 nucleotides: TGTGCCAGCAGCTTATACAGGGACAGGGCTCTATATGAGCAGTTCTTC. Translated, it gives CASSLYRDRALYEQFF. The rearrangement joins TRBV13 to TRBJ2-1, with TRBD1 matching over 9 bases. Germline CDR1 is PRHDT and CDR2 is FYEKMQ (reference sequence). V gave up 2 bases and J gave up 8 bases; unmatched junction bases: 10. The CDR3 covers 16 residues.

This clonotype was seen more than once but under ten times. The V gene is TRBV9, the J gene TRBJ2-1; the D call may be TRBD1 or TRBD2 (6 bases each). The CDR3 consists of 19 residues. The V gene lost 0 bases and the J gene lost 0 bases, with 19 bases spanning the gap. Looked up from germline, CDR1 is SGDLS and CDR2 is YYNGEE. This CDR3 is CASSVGGGVGGSSYNEQFF. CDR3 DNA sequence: TGTGCCAGCAGCGTAGGTGGGGGAGTAGGGGGGAGCTCCTACAATGAGCAGTTCTTC.

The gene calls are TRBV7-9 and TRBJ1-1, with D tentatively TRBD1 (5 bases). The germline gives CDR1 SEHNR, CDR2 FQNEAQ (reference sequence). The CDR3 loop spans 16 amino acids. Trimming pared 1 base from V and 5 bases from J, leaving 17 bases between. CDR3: CASSLGPQEGRTEAFF. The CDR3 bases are TGTGCCAGCAGCTTAGGTCCCCAGGAGGGGAGGACTGAAGCTTTCTTT. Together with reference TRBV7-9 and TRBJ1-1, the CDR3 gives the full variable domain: DTGVSQNPRHKITKRGQNVTFRCDPISEHNRLYWYRQTLGQGPEFLTYFQNEAQLEKSRLLSDRFSAERPKGSFSTLEIQRTEQGDSAMYLCASSLGPQEGRTEAFFGQGTRLTVV.

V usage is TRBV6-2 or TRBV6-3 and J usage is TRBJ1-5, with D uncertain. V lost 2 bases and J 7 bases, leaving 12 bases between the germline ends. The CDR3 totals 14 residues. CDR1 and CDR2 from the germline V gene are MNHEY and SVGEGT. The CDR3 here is CASSYEHGKQPQHF. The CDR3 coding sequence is TGTGCCAGCAGTTACGAGCATGGGAAGCAGCCCCAGCATTTT.

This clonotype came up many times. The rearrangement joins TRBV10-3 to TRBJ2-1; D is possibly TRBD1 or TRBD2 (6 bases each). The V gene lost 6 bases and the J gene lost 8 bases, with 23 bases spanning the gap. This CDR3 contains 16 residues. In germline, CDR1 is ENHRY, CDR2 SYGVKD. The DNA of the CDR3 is TGTGCCATCAGCAACTCCGGGACATTCGGGGGTGATGAGCAGTTCTTC. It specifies CAISNSGTFGGDEQFF.

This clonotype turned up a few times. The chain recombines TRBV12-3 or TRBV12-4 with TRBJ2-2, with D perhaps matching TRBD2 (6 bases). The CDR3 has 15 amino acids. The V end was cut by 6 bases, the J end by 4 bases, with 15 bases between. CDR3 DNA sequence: TGTGCCAGCAGCCCCTCCGTAGCGGTCACCGGGGAGCTGTTTTTT. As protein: CASSPSVAVTGELFF.

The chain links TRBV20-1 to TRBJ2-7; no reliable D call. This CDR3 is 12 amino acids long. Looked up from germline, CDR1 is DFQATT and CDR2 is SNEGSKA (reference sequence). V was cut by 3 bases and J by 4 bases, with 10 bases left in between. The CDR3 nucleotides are TGCAGTGCTAGGTGGCGGTCTTACGAGCAGTACTTC. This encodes CSARWRSYEQYF.